These 16 T cell receptor beta chains share one sample of origin, sequenced in a study of T cells expressing NK-cell markers. TCRdb reprocessed the 5' RACE reads, with one entry per CDR3 protein and no DNA. This sample contains about 260,000 distinct CDR3 sequences. Specimen: blood T cells: a sorted CD56 or NKG2C T cell subset, CD4+ or CD8+ T cells, or bulk PBMC T cells (not recorded which). The receptors stem from a man younger than 30 in good health.

The genes are TRBV12-3 or TRBV12-4 and TRBJ2-1. The CDR3 runs to 14 residues. Here the CDR3 reads CASMDRGSYNEQFF.

The V gene is TRBV18, the J gene TRBJ2-1; TCRdb designates TRBD2, a call that cannot be tested without DNA. Germline V lookup: CDR1 KGHSH, CDR2 LQKENI. This CDR3 is built from 13 residues. This chain's CDR3 is CASSSLVGNEQFF. The variable domain in full, with the rest retrieved from reference TRBV18 and TRBJ2-1, is NAGVMQNPRHLVRRRGQEARLRCSPMKGHSHVYWYRQLPEEGLKFMVYLQKENIIDESGMPKERFSAEFPKEGPSILRIQQVVRGDSAAYFCASSSLVGNEQFFGPGTRLTVL.

This rearrangement joins TRBV20-1 to TRBJ2-3; TCRdb proposes TRBD2, but this gene call is untestable without DNA. The V gene's germline CDR1 is DFQATT and CDR2 SNEGSKA (reference sequence). This CDR3 has 15 residues. CDR3: CSAHARLELTDTQYF.

The chain combines TRBV20-1 with TRBJ1-4; TCRdb gives TRBD1 as the D gene, but with no DNA this cannot be confirmed. The CDR3 length is 12 residues. Germline CDR1 DFQATT, CDR2 SNEGSKA (reference sequence). The CDR3 region is CSAREDSEKLFF.

This chain joins TRBV15 and TRBJ1-4; TCRdb indicates TRBD1, and absent DNA this call remains unverified. Germline CDR1 and CDR2: LNHNV and YYDKDF (reference sequence). This CDR3 spans 16 amino acids. The CDR3 reads CATSSFGDPSNEKLFF.

This rearrangement joins TRBV12-3 or TRBV12-4 to TRBJ2-7; TCRdb names TRBD2, which stays unverified in the absence of DNA. This CDR3 is built from 15 residues. The CDR3 region is CASRTGLAGGYEQYF.

The genes are TRBV24-1 and TRBJ2-1; there is no DNA to check the TCRdb D call of TRBD1. CDR3 length: 13 amino acids. Per germline, CDR1 KGHDR and CDR2 SFDVKD. The CDR3 here is CATGPGGGYEQFF.

This chain links TRBV10-3 with TRBJ2-1. Looked up from germline, CDR1 is ENHRY and CDR2 is SYGVKD. The CDR3 covers 16 residues. The CDR3 loop reads CAISELRAGVYNEQFF.

The chain carries TRBV4-1 and TRBJ1-2; TCRdb reports TRBD1, a call that lacks DNA to check it against. The CDR3 totals 14 residues. The V gene's germline CDR1 is MGHRA and CDR2 YSYEKL. The CDR3 region is CASSQGQGAVGYTF.

V is TRBV19 and J is TRBJ1-6; lacking DNA, the TRBD1 call made by TCRdb goes unchecked. The CDR3 length is 15 residues. Germline V gene sequence: CDR1 LNHDA, CDR2 SQIVND (reference sequence). The CDR3 sequence is CASIGQGNSNSPLHF.

V gene TRBV5-1 combines with J gene TRBJ2-5. The CDR3 covers 15 residues. CDR1 is SGHRS and CDR2 is YFSETQ in the germline V gene. The CDR3 protein is CASSLEANPSFTQYF.

The CDR3 region is CASSSGLAGGPGETQYF. V is TRBV7-8 and J is TRBJ2-5; as DNA is missing, the TRBD2 call by TCRdb cannot be tested. Germline CDR1 reads SGHVS; CDR2 reads FQNEAQ. The CDR3 is 17 amino acids.

The chain employs TRBV29-1 and TRBJ1-1. Germline V lookup: CDR1 SQVTM, CDR2 ANQGSEA. The CDR3 runs 11 residues. CDR3 region: CRRVMNTEAFF.

This chain joins TRBV19 and TRBJ1-4. Per germline, CDR1 LNHDA and CDR2 SQIVND (reference sequence). The CDR3 has 15 amino acids. Here the CDR3 reads CASSIGGLLDEKLFF.

V gene TRBV6-2 or TRBV6-3 combines with J gene TRBJ2-5; TCRdb's D call of TRBD1 is untestable without DNA. Germline CDR1 and CDR2: MNHEY and SVGEGT. The CDR3 is made up of 15 amino acids. The CDR3 loop reads CASSYSMLGGETQYF.

The J gene is TRBJ1-2, the V gene TRBV5-1; TCRdb indicates TRBD1, and absent DNA this call remains unverified. Germline V lookup: CDR1 SGHRS, CDR2 YFSETQ. The length of the CDR3 is 15 residues. This CDR3 is CASSLGRGAADGYTF.